The 27 T cell receptor beta chains presented below share a single source sample, sequenced in a study of tumor-infiltrating lymphocytes in localized non-small cell lung cancer (TCRdb year 2021). Library generation was performed with the immunoSEQ multiplex PCR assay. In its TCRdb copy, this immuneACCESS table keeps in-frame sequences only and misses some clones. Where compared with another copy, unresolved V genes explain less than half of these, and the others have no known cause. The sample yields under 8,000 clones; 74% were counted once. Around 8.8% of the sample belongs to the ten largest clones. Source material: uninvolved lung tissue not adjacent to the tumor. Receptor source: a human donor with non-small cell lung cancer.

The CDR3 here is CASSLDVQVYGYTF. CDR3 nucleotide sequence: TGTGCCAGCAGCTTAGATGTACAGGTCTATGGCTACACCTTC. The chain has TRBV7-2 and TRBJ1-2; D possibly corresponds to TRBD1 (5 bases). V was pared by 1 base and J by 4 bases, with 10 bases between. From germline, CDR1 is SGHTA and CDR2 FQGNSA. The CDR3 covers 14 residues.

This clone was observed a handful of times. V and J are TRBV29-1 and TRBJ2-3, with D uncertain. The CDR3 contains 13 residues. Germline CDR1 reads SQVTM; CDR2 reads ANQGSEA. Trimming took off 3 bases at V and 4 bases at J, with 11 bases between the two ends. CDR3 nucleotide sequence: TGCAGCGTTGATGTCGACGTGGCAGATACGCAGTATTTT. This codes for CSVDVDVADTQYF.

CDR3 sequence (DNA): TGTGCCAGCGCGCCTAGCGGGAGGGCCTTGGGGGGGGTC. Amino acids: CASAPSGRALGGV. The J gene is TRBJ2-7, the V gene TRBV6-6; 12 nucleotides match TRBD2. This CDR3 has 13 amino acids. The germline gives CDR1 MNHNY, CDR2 SVGAGI (reference sequence).

V and J are TRBV10-2 and TRBJ2-5; D may be TRBD2 (5 bases). In germline, CDR1 is WSHSY, CDR2 SAAADI. V lost 2 bases and J lost 2, with 12 bases in between. The CDR3 loop spans 15 amino acids. CDR3 coding DNA: TGCGCCAGCAGTGAGGGGAGTAAGATACAAGAGACCCAGTACTTC. Protein sequence: CASSEGSKIQETQYF.

The V gene is TRBV5-6, the J gene TRBJ1-5; D unresolved. The CDR3 consists of 12 residues. The germline CDR1 and CDR2 sequences are SGHDT and YYEEEE. The V and J ends lost 1 base and 1 base respectively, with 0 bases between them. The CDR3 loop is CASSLSNQPQHF. The DNA of the CDR3 is TGTGCCAGCAGCTTGAGCAATCAGCCCCAGCATTTT.

CDR3 in amino acids: CASSVRTGGKTGELFF. DNA of the CDR3: TGTGCCAGCAGCGTGAGGACAGGGGGCAAGACCGGGGAGCTGTTTTTT. The J gene is TRBJ2-2, the V gene TRBV7-8; TRBD1 matches at 11 bases. The junction had 7 bases not matched to a gene; V was cut back by 5 bases and J by 5 bases. This CDR3 is built from 16 residues. Germline V gene lookup returns CDR1 SGHVS and CDR2 FQNEAQ.

This sequence joins TRBV5-1 and TRBJ1-2; a weak D match, TRBD1 (5 bases). V was trimmed by 1 base and J by 4 bases, leaving 11 bases between them. This CDR3 has 14 residues. Germline-derived CDR1 and CDR2 are SGHRS and YFSETQ. The CDR3 nucleotides read TGCGCCAGCAGCTTGTATCAGGGCACCTATGGCTACACCTTC. This codes for CASSLYQGTYGYTF.

This clone is a singleton in its sample. The genes are TRBV11-2 and TRBJ1-2; D not certain. Trimming took 0 bases from V and 0 from J, leaving 11 bases between them. Germline V gene lookup returns CDR1 SGHAT and CDR2 FQNNGV. CDR3 length: 16 amino acids. The CDR3 sequence: CASSLESKAANYGYTF. CDR3 sequence (DNA): TGTGCCAGCAGCTTAGAGTCAAAAGCAGCTAACTATGGCTACACCTTC.

This clone occurred a few times. V gene TRBV10-3 combines with J gene TRBJ2-3; TRBD2 matches 13 bases. This CDR3 is 16 amino acids long. Germline V gene sequence: CDR1 ENHRY, CDR2 SYGVKD. V lost 10 bases to trimming and J lost 0 bases; unmatched junction nucleotides: 7. This CDR3 is CATLRTSGGSTDTQYF. CDR3 in DNA: TGTGCCACCCTCAGGACTAGCGGGGGCAGCACAGATACGCAGTATTTT.

This clone has a single count. The chain combines TRBV5-4 with TRBJ2-5, with TRBD2 identical over 11 bases. V shed 3 bases, J shed 4 bases, and the junction held 8 bases outside the gene matches. The germline gives CDR1 SGHNT, CDR2 YYREEE (reference sequence). The CDR3 totals 16 residues. CDR3 sequence reads: CASSSGSGRAPETQYF. The CDR3 bases are TGTGCCAGCAGCTCGGGTAGCGGGAGGGCCCCAGAGACCCAGTACTTC.

This chain connects TRBV19 to TRBJ2-3; D is unresolved. Germline CDR1 is LNHDA and CDR2 is SQIVND (reference sequence). CDR3 size: 13 residues. The V and J ends lost 7 bases and 2 bases respectively, with 10 bases between them. CDR3 sequence reads: CASTPRITDTQYF. The CDR3 coding sequence is TGTGCCAGTACCCCACGGATCACAGATACGCAGTATTTT.

About this clone: One end of the junction is discordant with germline, which a read error may explain. The chain joins TRBV4-2 to TRBJ2-5, with TRBD2 matching over 8 bases. Germline CDR1 and CDR2: LGHNA and YNFKEQ. The CDR3 totals 15 residues. The CDR3 spells CASSGGRGGGETQYF. The CDR3, as DNA: TGTGCGAGCAGTGGGGGTCGGGGGGGCGGCGAGACCCAGTACTTC.

The rearrangement uses TRBV19 and TRBJ2-5; D remains ambiguous. CDR1 is LNHDA and CDR2 is SQIVND in the germline V gene (reference sequence). V gave up 6 bases and J gave up 5 bases, with 16 bases separating them. The CDR3 length is 14 residues. In DNA, the CDR3 is TGTGCCAGTAGCACAAATAGGTTGGGCGAGACCCAGTACTTC. It is translated as CASSTNRLGETQYF.

This sequence joins TRBV5-1 and TRBJ2-7; 12 bases line up with TRBD2. The V gene's germline CDR1 is SGHRS and CDR2 YFSETQ. The CDR3 is made up of 15 amino acids. V lost 4 bases and J lost 3; bases outside the gene matches: 5. The CDR3 is CASSGTGLAGYEQYF. The CDR3 DNA reads as TGCGCCAGCAGCGGTACGGGACTAGCGGGCTACGAGCAGTACTTC.

This chain uses TRBV11-2 with TRBJ2-7, with TRBD1 identical over 7 bases. In germline, CDR1 is SGHAT, CDR2 FQNNGV. Trimming removed 1 base from V and 4 bases from J; junction bases left unmatched: 4. This CDR3 comprises 14 residues. The CDR3 loop reads CASSLGQGWYEQYF. For the CDR3, the DNA is TGTGCCAGCAGCTTAGGACAGGGCTGGTACGAGCAGTACTTC.

This chain links TRBV30 with TRBJ1-1; D call uncertain. V lost 0 bases to trimming and J lost 3 bases, with 5 bases between them. This CDR3 is built from 12 residues. CDR1 is GTSNPN, CDR2 SVGIG, per germline (reference sequence). CDR3 loop: CAWSVGDTEAFF. Written as DNA, the CDR3 is TGTGCCTGGAGTGTGGGTGACACTGAAGCTTTCTTT. Looking up the rest from reference TRBV30 and TRBJ1-1 gives the full variable domain: SQTIHQWPATLVQPVGSPLSLECTVEGTSNPNLYWYRQAAGRGLQLLFYSVGIGQISSEVPQNLSASRPQDRQFILSSKKLLLSDSGFYLCAWSVGDTEAFFGQGTRLTVV.

V usage is TRBV11-3 and J usage is TRBJ1-1; D unclear. The CDR3 is 15 amino acids. Per the germline V gene, CDR1 is SGHNT and CDR2 is YENEEA. Trimming pared 4 bases from V and 0 bases from J, leaving 12 bases between. This CDR3 is CASSSYRGLNTEAFF. The CDR3 DNA reads as TGTGCCAGCAGCTCCTACCGCGGACTGAACACTGAAGCTTTCTTT.

The rearrangement joins TRBV19 to TRBJ2-7; 7 bases are a match to TRBD2. The CDR3 extends over 13 amino acids. Trimming removed 2 bases from V and 5 bases from J; junction bases left unmatched: 3. In germline, CDR1 is LNHDA, CDR2 SQIVND (reference sequence). CDR3: CASSISLADEQYF. The CDR3, as DNA: TGTGCCAGTAGTATAAGTCTAGCGGACGAGCAGTACTTC.

The V call is TRBV15, the J call TRBJ2-7; the D gene is possibly TRBD2 (5 bases). Germline-derived CDR1 and CDR2 are LNHNV and YYDKDF (reference sequence). V was shortened by 1 base and J by 9 bases, with 10 bases between the two germline ends. The CDR3 covers 12 residues. CDR3 nucleotides: TGTGCCACCAGCAGAGGGGAAGGGAGGCAGTACTTC. This gives the protein CATSRGEGRQYF. Combining the CDR3 with reference TRBV15 and TRBJ2-7 gives the whole variable domain DAMVIQNPRYQVTQFGKPVTLSCSQTLNHNVMYWYQQKSSQAPKLLFHYYDKDFNNEADTPDNFQSRRPNTSFCFLDIRSPGLGDTAMYLCATSRGEGRQYFGPGTRLTVT.

The V gene is TRBV28, the J gene TRBJ2-7; 7 bases agree with TRBD1. Losses at the gene ends were 5 bases for V and 0 bases for J; bases not matched to a gene: 10. The CDR3 has 16 amino acids. Germline V gene sequence: CDR1 MDHEN, CDR2 SYDVKM. Here the CDR3 DNA reads TGTGCCAGCAGTCCCCACACTCGACAGGGCTCCTACGAGCAGTACTTC. This codes for CASSPHTRQGSYEQYF.

This clone was observed once. This chain uses TRBV28 with TRBJ1-2; D not resolved. The CDR3 totals 13 residues. V was clipped by 3 bases and J by 2 bases, with 7 bases between them. Germline lookup yields CDR1 MDHEN and CDR2 SYDVKM. This CDR3 is CASSFGSNYGYTF. In DNA, the CDR3 is TGTGCCAGCAGTTTCGGTTCAAACTATGGCTACACCTTC.

V usage is TRBV6-5 and J usage is TRBJ2-7; 14 bases map to TRBD2. Losses at the gene ends were 5 bases for V and 3 bases for J; bases not matched to a gene: 0. Germline V gene sequence: CDR1 MNHEY, CDR2 SVGAGI. There are 14 residues in the CDR3. The CDR3 DNA follows: TGTGCCAGCAGTGGACTAGCGGGAGGCTACGAGCAGTACTTC. It specifies CASSGLAGGYEQYF.

V gene TRBV27 combines with J gene TRBJ1-5; no definite D call. The V end was cut by 4 bases, the J end by 3 bases, with 10 bases between. CDR3 length: 14 amino acids. CDR1 is MNHEY and CDR2 is SMNVEV in the germline V gene (reference sequence). CDR3 protein: CASSSLPSNQPQHF. In DNA form, the CDR3 reads TGTGCCAGCAGTTCGTTACCTTCCAATCAGCCCCAGCATTTT.

The rearrangement joins TRBV9 to TRBJ2-5; TRBD1 might be the D (5 bases). In germline, CDR1 is SGDLS, CDR2 YYNGEE. The CDR3 is made up of 14 amino acids. The V gene lost 3 bases and the J gene lost 0 bases, with 9 bases spanning the gap. The CDR3 nucleotides are TGTGCCAGCAGCGCTGCAGGGTACCAAGAGACCCAGTACTTC. Protein sequence: CASSAAGYQETQYF.

The rearrangement uses TRBV11-2 and TRBJ1-1, with no clear D. V was cut by 1 base and J by 0 bases, with 15 bases left in between. CDR3 length: 17 residues. Germline assignment: CDR1 SGHAT and CDR2 FQNNGV. CDR3 bases: TGTGCCAGCAGCTTAGGATTGGGTCCCTCCGTGAACACTGAAGCTTTCTTT. Protein: CASSLGLGPSVNTEAFF.

This clone was picked up a small number of times. The chain links TRBV9 to TRBJ2-1; D tentatively reads TRBD1 or TRBD2 (5 bases each). Trimming pared 0 bases from V and 8 bases from J, leaving 12 bases between. Looked up from germline, CDR1 is SGDLS and CDR2 is YYNGEE. The CDR3 spans 14 residues. The CDR3 here is CASSVAIMGDEQFF. DNA for the CDR3: TGTGCCAGCAGCGTAGCTATCATGGGGGATGAGCAGTTCTTC.

The chain combines TRBV20-1 with TRBJ2-7; D unresolved. Trimming took 5 bases from V and 6 from J, leaving 11 bases between them. The CDR3 is 11 residues long. Germline V gene sequence: CDR1 DFQATT, CDR2 SNEGSKA (reference sequence). This chain's CDR3 is CSAPTAGEQYF. DNA of the CDR3: TGCAGTGCTCCCACTGCAGGCGAGCAGTACTTC.